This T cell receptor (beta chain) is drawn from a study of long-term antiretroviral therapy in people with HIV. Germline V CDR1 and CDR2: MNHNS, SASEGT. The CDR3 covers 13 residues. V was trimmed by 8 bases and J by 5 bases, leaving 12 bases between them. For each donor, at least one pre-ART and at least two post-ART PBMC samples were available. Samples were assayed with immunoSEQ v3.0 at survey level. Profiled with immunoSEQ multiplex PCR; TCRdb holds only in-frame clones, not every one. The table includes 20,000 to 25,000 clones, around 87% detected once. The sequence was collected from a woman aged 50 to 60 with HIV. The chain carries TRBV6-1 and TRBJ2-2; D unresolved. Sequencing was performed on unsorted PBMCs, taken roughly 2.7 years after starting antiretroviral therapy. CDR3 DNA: TGTGCCAGCCAGTCTCCGGAAACCGGGGAGCTGTTTTTT. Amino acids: CASQSPETGELFF.